This TCR beta chain was retrieved from a study of Graves' ophthalmopathy and Graves' hyperthyroidism. Study observations and caveats: Blood samples also showed most expanded thyroid clonotypes exceeding 0.001 frequency.

Comments on this clonotype: The target antigen is unknown. The DNA is omitted, as the CDR3 cannot be located on it reliably, and the CDR3 follows TCRdb's listing.

Amplification targeted the TCR beta CDR3 regions, with RNA transcripts as the source material. First-round RT-PCR employed HTBI primers, with a second-round multiplex PCR after it. A single record per CDR3 protein comes from TCRdb applying MiXCR to the multiplex PCR reads. The sample lists 30,000 to 50,000 distinct CDR3 sequences, around half occurring once. Eligible hyperthyroidism cases comprised new diagnoses of under 2 months' duration in individuals aged 18 to 65. Additional autoimmune diseases, uncontrolled infections, pregnancy or lactation disqualified patients. The CDR3 contains 18 residues when both ends are counted. CDR1 is SGHVS, CDR2 FNYEAQ, per germline.

V gene TRBV7-6 combines with J gene TRBJ2-5. The sample taken for sequencing was peripheral blood. The sequence came from an adult woman with stable Graves' hyperthyroidism. CDR3 residues: CASSFYICSAQWQETQYF.